This T cell receptor beta chain was sequenced in a study of long-term antiretroviral therapy in people with HIV. This was the immunoSEQ v3.0 assay at survey level. Produced via immunoSEQ multiplex PCR; TCRdb's table is partial and in-frame only. The sample has about 25,000 clones, approximately 90% seen once. This sample comprised unsorted PBMCs, obtained 1.9 years after starting antiretroviral therapy. The sequence was collected from a woman in her 30s with HIV.

The CDR3 DNA sequence: TGTGCCAGCAGCCCGGGGGGAGCTAATGAAAAACTGTTTTTT. Translated, it gives CASSPGGANEKLFF. The genes are TRBV5-6 and TRBJ1-4; possible D gene TRBD1, 5 bases. With 4 bases removed from V and 3 bases from J, the gap between germline ends came to 10 bases. Germline V gene lookup returns CDR1 SGHDT and CDR2 YYEEEE. CDR3 length equals 14 residues.